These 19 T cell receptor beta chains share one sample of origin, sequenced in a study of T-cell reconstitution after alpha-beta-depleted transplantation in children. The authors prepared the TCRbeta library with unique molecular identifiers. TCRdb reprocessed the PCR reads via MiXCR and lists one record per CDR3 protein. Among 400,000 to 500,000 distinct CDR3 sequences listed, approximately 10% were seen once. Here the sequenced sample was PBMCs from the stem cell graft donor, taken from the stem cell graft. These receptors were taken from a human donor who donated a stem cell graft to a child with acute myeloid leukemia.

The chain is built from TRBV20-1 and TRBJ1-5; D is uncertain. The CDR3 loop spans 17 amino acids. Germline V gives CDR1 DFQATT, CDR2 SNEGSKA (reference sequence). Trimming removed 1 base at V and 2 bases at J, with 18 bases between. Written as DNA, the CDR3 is TGCAGTGCTAGAGTTGGGAATGGACTTTCGGGCAATCAGCCCCAGCATTTT. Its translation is CSARVGNGLSGNQPQHF.

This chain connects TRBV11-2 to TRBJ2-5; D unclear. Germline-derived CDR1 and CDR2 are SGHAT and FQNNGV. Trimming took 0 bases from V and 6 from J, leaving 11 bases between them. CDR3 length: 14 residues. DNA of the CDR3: TGTGCCAGCAGCTTAGATCGTGGTACAAAGACCCAGTACTTC. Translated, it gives CASSLDRGTKTQYF.

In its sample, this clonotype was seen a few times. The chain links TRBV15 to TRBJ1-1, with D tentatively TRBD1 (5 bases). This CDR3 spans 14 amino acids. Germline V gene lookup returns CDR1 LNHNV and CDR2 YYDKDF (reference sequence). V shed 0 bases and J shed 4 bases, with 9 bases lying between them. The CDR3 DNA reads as TGTGCCACCAGCAGAGATAGGGGAGCCACTGAAGCTTTCTTT. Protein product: CATSRDRGATEAFF.

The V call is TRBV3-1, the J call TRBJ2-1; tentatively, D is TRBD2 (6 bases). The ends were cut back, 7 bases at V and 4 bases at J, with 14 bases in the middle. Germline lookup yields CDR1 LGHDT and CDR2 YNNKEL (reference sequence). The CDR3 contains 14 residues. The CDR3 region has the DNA TGTGCCAGCACCGAGGGGACTGTATACAATGAGCAGTTCTTC. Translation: CASTEGTVYNEQFF.

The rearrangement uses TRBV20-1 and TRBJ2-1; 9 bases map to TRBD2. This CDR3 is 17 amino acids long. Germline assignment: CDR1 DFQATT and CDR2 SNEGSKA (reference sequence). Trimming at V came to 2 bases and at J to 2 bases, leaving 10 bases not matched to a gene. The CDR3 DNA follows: TGCAGTGCTAGATCCAGGCCTAGCGGGAACCCCTACAATGAGCAGTTCTTC. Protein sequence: CSARSRPSGNPYNEQFF.

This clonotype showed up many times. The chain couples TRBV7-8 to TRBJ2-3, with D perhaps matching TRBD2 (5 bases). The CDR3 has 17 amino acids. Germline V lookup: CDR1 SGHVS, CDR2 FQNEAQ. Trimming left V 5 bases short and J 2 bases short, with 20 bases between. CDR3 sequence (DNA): TGTGCCAGCAGCCGCACCCGACCGGGATCCAACACAGATACGCAGTATTTT. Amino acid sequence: CASSRTRPGSNTDTQYF.

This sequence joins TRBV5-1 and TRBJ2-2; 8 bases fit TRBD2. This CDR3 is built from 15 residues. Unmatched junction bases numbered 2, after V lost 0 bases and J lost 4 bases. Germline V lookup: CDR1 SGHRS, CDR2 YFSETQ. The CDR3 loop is CASSLAGTSTGELFF. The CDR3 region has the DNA TGCGCCAGCAGCTTGGCAGGGACTAGCACCGGGGAGCTGTTTTTT.

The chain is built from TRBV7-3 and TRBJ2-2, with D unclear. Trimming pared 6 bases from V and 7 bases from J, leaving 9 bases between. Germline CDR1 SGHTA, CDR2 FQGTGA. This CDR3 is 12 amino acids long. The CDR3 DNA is TGTGCCAGCAGATTAGTTGGCGGGGAGCTGTTTTTT. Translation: CASRLVGGELFF. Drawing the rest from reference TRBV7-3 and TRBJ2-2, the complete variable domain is GAGVSQTPSNKVTEKGKYVELRCDPISGHTALYWYRQSLGQGPEFLIYFQGTGAADDSGLPNDRFFAVRPEGSVSTLKIQRTERGDSAVYLCASRLVGGELFFGEGSRLTVL.

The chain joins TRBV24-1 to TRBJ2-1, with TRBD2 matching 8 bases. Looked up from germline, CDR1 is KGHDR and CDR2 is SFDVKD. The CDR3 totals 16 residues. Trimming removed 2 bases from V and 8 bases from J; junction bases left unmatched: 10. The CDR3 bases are TGTGCCACCAGTGATTCCGGGACTAGTTTTGTCGATGAGCAGTTCTTC. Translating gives CATSDSGTSFVDEQFF.

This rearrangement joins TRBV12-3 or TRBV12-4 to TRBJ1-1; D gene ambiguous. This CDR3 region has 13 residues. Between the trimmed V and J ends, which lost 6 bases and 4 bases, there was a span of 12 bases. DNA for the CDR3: TGTGCCAGCAGAAATTCCGGAGCCACTGAAGCTTTCTTT. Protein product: CASRNSGATEAFF.

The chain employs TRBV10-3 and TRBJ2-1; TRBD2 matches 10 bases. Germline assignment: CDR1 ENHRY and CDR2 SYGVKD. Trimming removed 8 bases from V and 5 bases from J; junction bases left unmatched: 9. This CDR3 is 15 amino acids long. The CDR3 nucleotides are TGTGCCATCGGGGCCCGGACTAGCGGAAACAATGAGCAGTTCTTC. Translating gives CAIGARTSGNNEQFF.

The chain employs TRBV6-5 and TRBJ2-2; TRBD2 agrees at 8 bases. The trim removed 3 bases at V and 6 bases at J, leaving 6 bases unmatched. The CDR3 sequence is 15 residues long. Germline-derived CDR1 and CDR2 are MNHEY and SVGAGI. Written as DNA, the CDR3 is TGTGCCAGCAGTTATGCGGGGGGCAGGGCCGGGGAGCTGTTTTTT. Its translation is CASSYAGGRAGELFF.

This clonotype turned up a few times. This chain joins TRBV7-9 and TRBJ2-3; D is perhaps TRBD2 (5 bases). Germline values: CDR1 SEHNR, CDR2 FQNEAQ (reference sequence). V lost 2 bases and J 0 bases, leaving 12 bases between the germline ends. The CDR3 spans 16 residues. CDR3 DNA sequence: TGTGCCAGCAGCTTACTGACTCGCGGGAGCACAGATACGCAGTATTTT. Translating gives CASSLLTRGSTDTQYF. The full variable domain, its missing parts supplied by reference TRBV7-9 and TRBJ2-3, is DTGVSQNPRHKITKRGQNVTFRCDPISEHNRLYWYRQTLGQGPEFLTYFQNEAQLEKSRLLSDRFSAERPKGSFSTLEIQRTEQGDSAMYLCASSLLTRGSTDTQYFGPGTRLTVL.

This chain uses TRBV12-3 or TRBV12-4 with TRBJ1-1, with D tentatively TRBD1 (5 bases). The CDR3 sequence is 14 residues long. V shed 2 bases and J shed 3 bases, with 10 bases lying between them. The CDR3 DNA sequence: TGTGCCAGCAGTTTACGGGGGTCGGACACTGAAGCTTTCTTT. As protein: CASSLRGSDTEAFF.

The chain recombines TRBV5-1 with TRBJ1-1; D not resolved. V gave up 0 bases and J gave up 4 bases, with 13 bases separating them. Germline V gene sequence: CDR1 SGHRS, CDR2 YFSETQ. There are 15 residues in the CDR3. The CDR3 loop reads CASSLGAGMVTEAFF. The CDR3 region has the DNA TGCGCCAGCAGCTTGGGGGCGGGGATGGTCACTGAAGCTTTCTTT.

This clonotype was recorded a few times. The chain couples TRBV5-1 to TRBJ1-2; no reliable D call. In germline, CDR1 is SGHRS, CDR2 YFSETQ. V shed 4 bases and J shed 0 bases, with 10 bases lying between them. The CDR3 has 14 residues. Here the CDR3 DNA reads TGCGCCAGCAGCCTGTTGCCCTCTAACTATGGCTACACCTTC. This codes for CASSLLPSNYGYTF.

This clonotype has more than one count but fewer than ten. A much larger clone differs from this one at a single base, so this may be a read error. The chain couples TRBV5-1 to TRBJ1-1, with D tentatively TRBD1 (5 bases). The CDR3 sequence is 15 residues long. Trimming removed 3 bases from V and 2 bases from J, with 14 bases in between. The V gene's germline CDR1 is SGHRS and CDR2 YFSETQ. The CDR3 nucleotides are TGCGCCAGCAGCTCCAGGACATGGGGAAACACTGAAGCTTTCTTT. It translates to CASSSRTWGNTEAFF.

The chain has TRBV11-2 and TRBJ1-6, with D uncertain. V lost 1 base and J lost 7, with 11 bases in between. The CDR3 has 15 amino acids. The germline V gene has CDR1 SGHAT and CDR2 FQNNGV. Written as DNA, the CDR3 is TGTGCCAGCAGCTTAGGCCCACAGCCCAATTCACCCCTCCACTTT. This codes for CASSLGPQPNSPLHF. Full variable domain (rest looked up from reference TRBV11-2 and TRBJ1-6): EAGVAQSPRYKIIEKRQSVAFWCNPISGHATLYWYQQILGQGPKLLIQFQNNGVVDDSQLPKDRFSAERLKGVDSTLKIQPAKLEDSAVYLCASSLGPQPNSPLHFGNGTRLTVT.

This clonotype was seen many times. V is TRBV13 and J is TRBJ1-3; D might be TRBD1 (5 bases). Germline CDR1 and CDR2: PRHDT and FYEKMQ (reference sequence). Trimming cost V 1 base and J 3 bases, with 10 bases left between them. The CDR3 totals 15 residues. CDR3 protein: CASSLARGFGNTIYF. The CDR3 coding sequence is TGTGCCAGCAGCTTAGCCCGGGGGTTTGGAAACACCATATATTTT.